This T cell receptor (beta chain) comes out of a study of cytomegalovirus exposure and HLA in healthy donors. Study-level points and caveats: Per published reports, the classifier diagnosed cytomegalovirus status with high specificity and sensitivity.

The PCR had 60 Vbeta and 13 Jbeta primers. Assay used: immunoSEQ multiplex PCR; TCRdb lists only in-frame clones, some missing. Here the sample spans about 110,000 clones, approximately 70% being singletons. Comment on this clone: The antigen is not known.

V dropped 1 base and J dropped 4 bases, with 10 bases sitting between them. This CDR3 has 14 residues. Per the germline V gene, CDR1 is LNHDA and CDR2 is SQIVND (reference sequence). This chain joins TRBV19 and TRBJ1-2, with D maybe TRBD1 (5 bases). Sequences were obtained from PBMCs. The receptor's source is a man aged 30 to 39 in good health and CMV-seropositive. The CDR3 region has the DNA TGTGCCAGTAGTATAGGGGCAGGGCCCTATGGCTACACCTTC. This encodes CASSIGAGPYGYTF.